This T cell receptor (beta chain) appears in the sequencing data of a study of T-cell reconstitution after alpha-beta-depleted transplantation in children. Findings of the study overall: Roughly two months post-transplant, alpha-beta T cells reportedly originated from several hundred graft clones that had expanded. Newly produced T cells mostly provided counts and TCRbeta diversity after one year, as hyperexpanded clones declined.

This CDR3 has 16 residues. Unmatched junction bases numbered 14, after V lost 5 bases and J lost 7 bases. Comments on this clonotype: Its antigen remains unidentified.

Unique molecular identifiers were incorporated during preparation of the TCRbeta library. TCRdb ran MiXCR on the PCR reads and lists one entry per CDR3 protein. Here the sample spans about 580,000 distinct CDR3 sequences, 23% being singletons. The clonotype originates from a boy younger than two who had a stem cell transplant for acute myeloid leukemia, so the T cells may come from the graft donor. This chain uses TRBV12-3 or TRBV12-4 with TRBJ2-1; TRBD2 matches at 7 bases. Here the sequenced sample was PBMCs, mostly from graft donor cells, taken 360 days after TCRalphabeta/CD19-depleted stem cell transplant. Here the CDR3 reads CASSPLAWEAGNEQFF. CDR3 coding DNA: TGTGCCAGCAGTCCCTTGGCCTGGGAAGCGGGGAATGAGCAGTTCTTC.